Listed here are 5 T cell receptor beta chains from one sample, sequenced in a study of T-cell memory formation after mild COVID-19. Each CDR3 protein is one row after TCRdb ran MiXCR on the 5' RACE reads. The repertoire holds 470,000 or so distinct CDR3 sequences, with around a quarter as singletons. Input material: PBMCs or a T cell subset sorted from them (not recorded which). These receptor sequences come from an adult woman who had mild COVID-19 (a few samples of this study predate the infection). Cell type and time point are not known.

This clonotype was seen at least ten times. This sequence joins TRBV5-1 and TRBJ2-1; TRBD1 matches 8 bases. The CDR3 is 16 residues long. Germline-derived CDR1 and CDR2 are SGHRS and YFSETQ. The V segment lost 5 bases and the J segment 0 bases; nucleotides outside the gene matches: 7. The CDR3 loop reads CASSWDRSSSYNEQFF. CDR3 in DNA: TGCGCCAGCAGTTGGGACAGGTCGAGCTCCTACAATGAGCAGTTCTTC.

J is TRBJ2-7 and V is TRBV4-1, with D unclear. V lost 0 bases and J lost 6, with 9 bases in between. Germline lookup yields CDR1 MGHRA and CDR2 YSYEKL. The CDR3 is 13 residues long. The CDR3 DNA is TGCGCCAGCAGCCAAGATTCGGTAGTCGAGCAGTACTTC. Translation: CASSQDSVVEQYF.

This clonotype has a handful of counts. V gene TRBV4-3 combines with J gene TRBJ2-6, with D perhaps matching TRBD2 (6 bases). In germline, CDR1 is LGHNA, CDR2 YSLEER. Trimming pared 0 bases from V and 5 bases from J, leaving 11 bases between. The CDR3 has 16 residues. CDR3 sequence: CASSQDTGERANVLTF. CDR3 DNA sequence: TGCGCCAGCAGCCAAGATACGGGGGAGAGGGCCAACGTCCTGACTTTC.

The J gene is TRBJ2-5, the V gene TRBV6-5; 12 bases align to TRBD2. The length of the CDR3 is 16 residues. Trimming at V came to 5 bases and at J to 5 bases, leaving 9 bases not matched to a gene. CDR1 is MNHEY, CDR2 SVGAGI, per germline. DNA for the CDR3: TGTGCCAGCAGTCCTCGGCTAGCGGGGGGGTCGGAGACCCAGTACTTC. This codes for CASSPRLAGGSETQYF.

The V gene is TRBV6-6, the J gene TRBJ2-5; 9 bases align to TRBD2. Trimming at V came to 6 bases and at J to 5 bases, leaving 13 bases not matched to a gene. CDR1 is MNHNY and CDR2 is SVGAGI in the germline V gene (reference sequence). The CDR3 totals 16 residues. The CDR3 DNA follows: TGTGCCAGCAGCTCCCCCGGGACTAGCCACTTGGAGACCCAGTACTTC. Its protein product is CASSSPGTSHLETQYF.